This TCR beta chain was found in a study of Graves' ophthalmopathy and Graves' hyperthyroidism. Study-level points and caveats: The 13-signature model separated ophthalmopathy from stable hyperthyroidism at 85% to 90% sensitivity and about 81% specificity. Most thyroid clonotypes expanded beyond 0.001 frequency were also found in blood. Predictions made by the model for ophthalmopathy progression reached roughly 71% sensitivity and almost 75% specificity.

This clonotype was recorded at least ten times. Its antigen remains unknown. This CDR3 is built from 12 residues. The V and J ends lost 6 bases and 8 bases, in that order; junction bases with no gene match: 9. CDR1 is SQVTM and CDR2 is ANQGSEA in the germline V gene. The authors amplified TCR beta CDR3 regions from RNA transcripts. In the first round, RT-PCR was carried out with HTBI primers, and a multiplex PCR formed the second round. TCRdb fed the multiplex PCR reads into MiXCR, producing one record per CDR3 protein. The data show more than 300,000 distinct CDR3 sequences, over 15% seen once. In this cohort, patients with other autoimmune diseases, uncontrolled infections, pregnancy or lactation were excluded.

The sequencing sample was made of peripheral blood. The sequence was collected from a woman between 18 and 30 years old with stable Graves' hyperthyroidism. The gene calls are TRBV29-1 and TRBJ1-1; 7 bases agree with TRBD1. The CDR3 region has the DNA TGCAGCGTAGTTGGACAGGTTTTAGAAGCTTTCTTT. This translates into CSVVGQVLEAFF.